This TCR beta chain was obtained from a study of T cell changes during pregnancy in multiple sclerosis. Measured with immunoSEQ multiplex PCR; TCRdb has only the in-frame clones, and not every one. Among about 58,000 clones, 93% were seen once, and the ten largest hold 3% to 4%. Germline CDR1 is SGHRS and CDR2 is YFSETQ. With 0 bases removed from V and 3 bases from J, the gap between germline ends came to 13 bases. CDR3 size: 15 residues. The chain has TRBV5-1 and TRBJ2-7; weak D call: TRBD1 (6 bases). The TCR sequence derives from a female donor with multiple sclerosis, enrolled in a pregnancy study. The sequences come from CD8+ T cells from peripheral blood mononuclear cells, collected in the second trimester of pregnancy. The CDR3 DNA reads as TGCGCCAGCAGCTTGGACCGGGACACTGACTACGAGCAGTACTTC. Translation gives CASSLDRDTDYEQYF. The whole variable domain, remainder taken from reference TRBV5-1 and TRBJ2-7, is KAGVTQTPRYLIKTRGQQVTLSCSPISGHRSVSWYQQTPGQGLQFLFEYFSETQRNKGNFPGRFSGRQFSNSRSEMNVSTLELGDSALYLCASSLDRDTDYEQYFGPGTRLTVT.